Listed here are 3 T cell receptor beta chains from one sample, sequenced in a study of early T cells in non-severe SARS-CoV-2 infection. TCRdb analysed the 5' RACE reads with MiXCR anew, one entry per CDR3 protein. Of roughly 58,000 distinct CDR3 sequences detected, 6% to 7% appear once; the ten largest clones hold about 3.9%. Sequencing was done on a sample of whole blood. The receptors derive from an adult who was a healthcare worker with PCR-confirmed SARS-CoV-2 infection or an uninfected control (not recorded which).

At least ten counts were recorded for this clonotype. This chain joins TRBV20-1 and TRBJ2-7, with TRBD2 identical over 9 bases. The CDR3 contains 13 residues. Germline lookup yields CDR1 DFQATT and CDR2 SNEGSKA (reference sequence). The V and J ends lost 5 bases and 3 bases, in that order; junction bases with no gene match: 5. CDR3 amino acids: CSAPLAGFYEQYF. CDR3 nucleotide sequence: TGCAGTGCTCCTCTAGCGGGGTTCTACGAGCAGTACTTC.

This clonotype was counted ten times or more. V usage is TRBV20-1 and J usage is TRBJ2-2; TRBD1 aligns across 8 bases. Germline trimming cut 7 bases from V and 4 bases from J; bases unmatched to any gene: 2. Germline V gives CDR1 DFQATT, CDR2 SNEGSKA (reference sequence). The CDR3 runs to 12 residues. CDR3 region: CSGTGGTGELFF. The CDR3 DNA is TGCAGTGGTACAGGGGGCACCGGGGAGCTGTTTTTT.

By sample fraction, this clonotype is medium-sized. The chain combines TRBV11-2 with TRBJ1-1, with D unclear. The CDR3 contains 16 residues. The V gene's germline CDR1 is SGHAT and CDR2 FQNNGV. Trimming left V 1 base short and J 0 bases short, with 12 bases between. DNA of the CDR3: TGTGCCAGCAGCTTAGTTTCAGGCTCCTTGAACACTGAAGCTTTCTTT. Amino acid sequence: CASSLVSGSLNTEAFF.